The T cell receptor (beta chain) under discussion was sequenced for a study of blood T cell repertoires in COVID-19. For the study at large: The cDNA or gDNA used as material had been derived from T cells, B-cell-depleted T cells, or PBMCs.

This CDR3 region has 14 residues. The ends were cut back, 0 bases at V and 7 bases at J, with 10 bases in the middle. Germline loops: CDR1 SGHRS, CDR2 YFSETQ. TCRdb keeps only in-frame clones here, not all; method: immunoSEQ multiplex PCR. The sample holds under 200,000 clones, around four fifths seen once. The TCR originated in a woman aged 80 or over with COVID-19, enrolled during active disease. The sequenced sample consisted of peripheral blood. The V gene is TRBV5-1, the J gene TRBJ1-4; D unclear. CDR3 amino acids: CASSLDTGREKLFF. The CDR3 DNA reads TGCGCCAGCAGCTTGGACACTGGGCGTGAAAAACTGTTTTTT.